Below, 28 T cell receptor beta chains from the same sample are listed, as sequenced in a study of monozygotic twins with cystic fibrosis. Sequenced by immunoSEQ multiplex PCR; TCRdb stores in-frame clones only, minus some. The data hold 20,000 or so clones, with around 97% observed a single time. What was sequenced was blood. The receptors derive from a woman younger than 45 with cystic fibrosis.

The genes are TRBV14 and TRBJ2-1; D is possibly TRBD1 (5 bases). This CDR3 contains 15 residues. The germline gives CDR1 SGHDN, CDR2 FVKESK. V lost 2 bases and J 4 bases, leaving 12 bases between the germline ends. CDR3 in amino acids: CASSQTLPGYNEQFF. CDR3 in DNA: TGTGCCAGCAGCCAAACTTTGCCAGGGTACAATGAGCAGTTCTTC.

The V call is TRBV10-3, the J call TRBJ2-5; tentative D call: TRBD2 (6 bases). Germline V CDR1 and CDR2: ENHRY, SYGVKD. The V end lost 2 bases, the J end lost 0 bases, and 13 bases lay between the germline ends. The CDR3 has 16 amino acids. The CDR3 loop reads CAISEGGLSYQETQYF. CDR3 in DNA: TGTGCCATCAGTGAGGGGGGACTGAGTTACCAAGAGACCCAGTACTTC.

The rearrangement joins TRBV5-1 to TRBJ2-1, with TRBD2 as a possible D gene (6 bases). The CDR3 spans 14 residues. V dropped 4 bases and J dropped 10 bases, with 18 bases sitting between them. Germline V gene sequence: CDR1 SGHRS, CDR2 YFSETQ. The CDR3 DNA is TGCGCCAGCAGCCCGGGGACTTCCAATCCCGAGCAGTTCTTC. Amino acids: CASSPGTSNPEQFF.

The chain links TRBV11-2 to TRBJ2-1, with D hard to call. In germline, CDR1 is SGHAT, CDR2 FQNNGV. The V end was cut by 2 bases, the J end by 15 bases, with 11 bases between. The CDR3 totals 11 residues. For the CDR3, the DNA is TGTGCCAGCAGCTTAATCTCCGATTCGTTCTTC. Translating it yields CASSLISDSFF.

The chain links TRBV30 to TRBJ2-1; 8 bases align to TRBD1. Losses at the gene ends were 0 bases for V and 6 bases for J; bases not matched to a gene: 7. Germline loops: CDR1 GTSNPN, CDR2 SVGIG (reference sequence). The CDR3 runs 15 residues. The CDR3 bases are TGTGCCTGGAGTGTAGGTACAGGGGGGTTCAATGAGCAGTTCTTC. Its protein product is CAWSVGTGGFNEQFF. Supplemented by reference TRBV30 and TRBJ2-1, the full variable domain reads SQTIHQWPATLVQPVGSPLSLECTVEGTSNPNLYWYRQAAGRGLQLLFYSVGIGQISSEVPQNLSASRPQDRQFILSSKKLLLSDSGFYLCAWSVGTGGFNEQFFGPGTRLTVL.

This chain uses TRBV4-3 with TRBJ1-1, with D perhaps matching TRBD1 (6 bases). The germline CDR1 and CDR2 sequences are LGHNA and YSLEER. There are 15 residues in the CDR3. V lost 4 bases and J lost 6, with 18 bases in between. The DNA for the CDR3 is TGCGCCAGCAGCCCATCTCCCACAGGGCCCGCTGAAGCTTTCTTT. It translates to CASSPSPTGPAEAFF.

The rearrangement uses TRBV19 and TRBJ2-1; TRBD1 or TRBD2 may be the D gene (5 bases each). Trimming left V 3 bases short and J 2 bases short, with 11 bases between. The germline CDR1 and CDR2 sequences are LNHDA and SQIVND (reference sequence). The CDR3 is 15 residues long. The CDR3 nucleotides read TGTGCCAGTAGTATCGGGGCGGTACCCTACAATGAGCAGTTCTTC. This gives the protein CASSIGAVPYNEQFF.

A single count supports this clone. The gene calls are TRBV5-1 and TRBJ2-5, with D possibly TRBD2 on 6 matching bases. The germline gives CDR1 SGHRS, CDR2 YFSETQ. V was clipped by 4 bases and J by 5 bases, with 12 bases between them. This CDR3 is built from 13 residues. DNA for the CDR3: TGCGCCAGCAGCCCCAGTGGGGGGGAGACCCAGTACTTC. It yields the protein CASSPSGGETQYF.

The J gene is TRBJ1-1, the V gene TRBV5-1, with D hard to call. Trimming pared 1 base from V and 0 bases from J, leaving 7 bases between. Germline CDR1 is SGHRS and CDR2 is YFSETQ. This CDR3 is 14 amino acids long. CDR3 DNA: TGCGCCAGCAGCTTGAGTCGGCTGAACACTGAAGCTTTCTTT. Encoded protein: CASSLSRLNTEAFF.

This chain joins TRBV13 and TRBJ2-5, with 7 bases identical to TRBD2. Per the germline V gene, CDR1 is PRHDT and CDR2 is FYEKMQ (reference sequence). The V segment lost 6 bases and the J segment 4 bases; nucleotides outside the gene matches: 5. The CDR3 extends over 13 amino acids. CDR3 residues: CASRLGGTETQYF. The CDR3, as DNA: TGTGCCAGCAGGTTGGGGGGGACAGAGACCCAGTACTTC.

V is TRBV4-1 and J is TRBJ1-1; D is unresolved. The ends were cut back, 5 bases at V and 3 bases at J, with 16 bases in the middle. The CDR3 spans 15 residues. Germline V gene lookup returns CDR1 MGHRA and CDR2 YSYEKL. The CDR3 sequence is CASSDSGLVDTEAFF. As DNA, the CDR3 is TGCGCCAGCAGCGACTCGGGTTTAGTAGACACTGAAGCTTTCTTT.

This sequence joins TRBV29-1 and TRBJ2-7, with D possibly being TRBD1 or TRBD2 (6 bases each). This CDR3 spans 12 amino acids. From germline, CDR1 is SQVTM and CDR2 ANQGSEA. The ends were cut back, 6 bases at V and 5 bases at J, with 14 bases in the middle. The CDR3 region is CSVRRDIDEQYF. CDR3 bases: TGCAGCGTGAGGAGGGACATCGACGAGCAGTACTTC.

DNA for the CDR3: TGTGCCAGCAGCCCCGGGGCCACAAATCAGCCCCAGCATTTT. Its protein product is CASSPGATNQPQHF. The chain uses TRBV7-2 and TRBJ1-5, with a tentative D call TRBD1 (5 bases). The CDR3 contains 14 residues. Germline CDR1 reads SGHTA; CDR2 reads FQGNSA. V was trimmed by 5 bases and J by 4 bases, leaving 12 bases between them.

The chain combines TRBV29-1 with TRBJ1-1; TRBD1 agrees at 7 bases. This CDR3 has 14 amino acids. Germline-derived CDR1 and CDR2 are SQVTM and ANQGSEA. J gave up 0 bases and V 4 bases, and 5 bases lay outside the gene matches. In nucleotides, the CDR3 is TGCAGCGTTGCCGGGACAGCCTTGAACACTGAAGCTTTCTTT. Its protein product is CSVAGTALNTEAFF.

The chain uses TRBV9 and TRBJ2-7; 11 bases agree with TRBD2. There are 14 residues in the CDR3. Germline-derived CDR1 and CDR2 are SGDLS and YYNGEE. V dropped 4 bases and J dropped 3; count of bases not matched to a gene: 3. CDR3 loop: CASSLTSGGYEQYF. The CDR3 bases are TGTGCCAGCAGCCTCACTAGCGGGGGCTACGAGCAGTACTTC.

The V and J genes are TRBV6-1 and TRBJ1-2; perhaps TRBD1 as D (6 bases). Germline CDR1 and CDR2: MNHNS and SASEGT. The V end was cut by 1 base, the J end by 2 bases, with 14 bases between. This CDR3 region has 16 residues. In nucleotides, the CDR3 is TGTGCCAGCAGTGAAGAAGGGGGGACACCAAACTATGGCTACACCTTC. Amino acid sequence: CASSEEGGTPNYGYTF.

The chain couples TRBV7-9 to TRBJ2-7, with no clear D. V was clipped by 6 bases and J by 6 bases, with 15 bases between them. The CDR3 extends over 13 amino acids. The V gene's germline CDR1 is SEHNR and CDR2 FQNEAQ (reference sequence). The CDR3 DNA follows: TGTGCCAGCAGAAACGAGGCGGCAGGCGAGCAGTACTTC. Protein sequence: CASRNEAAGEQYF.

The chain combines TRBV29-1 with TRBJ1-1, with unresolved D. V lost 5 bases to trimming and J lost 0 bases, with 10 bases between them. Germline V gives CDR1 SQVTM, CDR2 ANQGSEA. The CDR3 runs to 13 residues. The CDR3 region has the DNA TGCAGCGTTCGAGGCAGACTGAACACTGAAGCTTTCTTT. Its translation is CSVRGRLNTEAFF.

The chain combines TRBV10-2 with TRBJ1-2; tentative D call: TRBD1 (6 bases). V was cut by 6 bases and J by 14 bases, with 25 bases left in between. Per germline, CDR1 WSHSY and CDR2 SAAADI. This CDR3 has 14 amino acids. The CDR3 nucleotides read TGCGCCAGCAGCCCCGGGGGGGCCTTAACTACTCGGACCTTC. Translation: CASSPGGALTTRTF.

The CDR3 loop reads CASSLQGGSNEKLFF. In DNA, the CDR3 is TGTGCCAGCAGCCTTCAGGGGGGTTCTAATGAAAAACTGTTTTTT. The V gene is TRBV14, the J gene TRBJ1-4, with 7 bases that match TRBD1. CDR3 length equals 15 residues. V dropped 4 bases and J dropped 3; count of bases not matched to a gene: 5. CDR1 is SGHDN, CDR2 FVKESK, per germline.

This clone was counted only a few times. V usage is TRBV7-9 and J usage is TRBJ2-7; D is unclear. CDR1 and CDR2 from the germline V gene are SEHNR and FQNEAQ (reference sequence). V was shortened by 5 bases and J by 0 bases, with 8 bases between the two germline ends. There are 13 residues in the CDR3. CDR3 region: CASSNVLSYEQYF. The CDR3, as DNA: TGTGCCAGCAGCAACGTCCTCTCCTACGAGCAGTACTTC.

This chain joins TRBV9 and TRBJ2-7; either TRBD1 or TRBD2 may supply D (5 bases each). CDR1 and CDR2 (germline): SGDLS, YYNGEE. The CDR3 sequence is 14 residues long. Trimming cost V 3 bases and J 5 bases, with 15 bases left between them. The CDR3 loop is CASSAALGVHEQYF. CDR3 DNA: TGTGCCAGCAGCGCAGCATTGGGGGTACACGAGCAGTACTTC. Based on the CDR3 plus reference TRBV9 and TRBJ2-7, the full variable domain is DSGVTQTPKHLITATGQRVTLRCSPRSGDLSVYWYQQSLDQGLQFLIQYYNGEERAKGNILERFSAQQFPDLHSELNLSSLELGDSALYFCASSAALGVHEQYFGPGTRLTVT.

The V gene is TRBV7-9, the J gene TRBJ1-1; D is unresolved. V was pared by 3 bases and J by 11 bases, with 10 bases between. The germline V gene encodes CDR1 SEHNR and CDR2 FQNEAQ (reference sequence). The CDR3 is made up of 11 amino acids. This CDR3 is CASSLGLRAFF. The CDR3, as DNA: TGTGCCAGCAGCTTGGGCCTAAGGGCTTTCTTT.

The CDR3 DNA is TGTGCCAGCAGTTTAAGGTTCACGGACGAGCAGTACTTC. Translating it yields CASSLRFTDEQYF. J is TRBJ2-7 and V is TRBV27; D is unclear. Deletions cut 2 bases from V and 5 bases from J, with 10 bases between. Germline V gene lookup returns CDR1 MNHEY and CDR2 SMNVEV (reference sequence). This CDR3 contains 13 residues.

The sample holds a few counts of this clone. This CDR3 reads CASSRTIDRGNTGELFF. CDR3 nucleotide sequence: TGCGCCAGCAGCCGCACGATTGACAGGGGAAATACCGGGGAGCTGTTTTTT. This chain joins TRBV5-1 and TRBJ2-2; 8 bases fit TRBD1. Germline lookup yields CDR1 SGHRS and CDR2 YFSETQ. J was trimmed by 5 bases and V by 4 bases; bases with no gene match: 13. This CDR3 has 17 amino acids.

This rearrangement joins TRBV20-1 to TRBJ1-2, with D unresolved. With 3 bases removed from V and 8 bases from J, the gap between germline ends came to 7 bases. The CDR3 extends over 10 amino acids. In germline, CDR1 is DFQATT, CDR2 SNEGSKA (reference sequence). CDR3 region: CSARDQGYTF. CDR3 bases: TGCAGTGCTAGGGACCAAGGCTACACCTTC.

CDR3 nucleotide sequence: TGCGCCAGCAGTTCTAGCGGGGGCTCGGTTGGTGAGCAGTTCTTC. Protein product: CASSSSGGSVGEQFF. This chain connects TRBV5-1 to TRBJ2-1; the match to TRBD2 covers 10 bases. Trimming removed 5 bases from V and 9 bases from J; junction bases left unmatched: 11. The CDR3 is made up of 15 amino acids. The germline V gene has CDR1 SGHRS and CDR2 YFSETQ.

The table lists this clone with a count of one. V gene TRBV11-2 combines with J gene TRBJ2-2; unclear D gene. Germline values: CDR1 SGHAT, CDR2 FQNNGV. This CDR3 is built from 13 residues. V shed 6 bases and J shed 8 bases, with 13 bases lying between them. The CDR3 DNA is TGTGCCAGCAGACCGACGCCCCATGGGGAGCTGTTTTTT. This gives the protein CASRPTPHGELFF.